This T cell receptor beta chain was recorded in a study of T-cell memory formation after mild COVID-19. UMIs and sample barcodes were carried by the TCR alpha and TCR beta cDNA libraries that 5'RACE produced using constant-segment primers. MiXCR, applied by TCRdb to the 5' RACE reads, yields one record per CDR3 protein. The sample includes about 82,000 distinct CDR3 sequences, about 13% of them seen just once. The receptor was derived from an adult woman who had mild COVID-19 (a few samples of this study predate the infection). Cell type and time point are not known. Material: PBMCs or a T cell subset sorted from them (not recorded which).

CDR3 amino acids: CASSDLDTEAFF. CDR3 sequence (DNA): TGCGCCAGCAGCGATCTAGACACTGAAGCTTTCTTT. The rearrangement links TRBV5-1 to TRBJ1-1; D is unresolved. CDR1 and CDR2 (germline): SGHRS, YFSETQ. The CDR3 length is 12 residues. Between the trimmed V and J ends, which lost 4 bases and 3 bases, there was a span of 7 bases.